What follows are 30 T cell receptor beta chains derived from one specimen sequenced in a study of cytomegalovirus exposure and HLA in healthy donors. PCR involved 60 Vbeta and 13 Jbeta primers. The repertoire was sequenced with immunoSEQ multiplex PCR; TCRdb's copy has only in-frame clones and lacks some. Among roughly 180,000 clones, approximately 80% were seen once, and the ten largest hold roughly 0.69%. The sample was PBMCs. All receptors derive from a woman under 30 in good health and CMV-seronegative.

The chain couples TRBV19 to TRBJ1-4, with 10 nucleotides matching TRBD1. The CDR3 contains 16 residues. The germline CDR1 and CDR2 sequences are LNHDA and SQIVND (reference sequence). The J segment lost 5 bases and the V segment lost 4 bases, leaving 7 bases of the junction unmatched. CDR3: CASSRTTGGRNEKLFF. The DNA of the CDR3 is TGTGCCAGTAGTAGGACGACAGGGGGCAGAAATGAAAAACTGTTTTTT.

V and J are TRBV21-1 and TRBJ2-3; the D call TRBD2 from the table was never checked on the DNA. TRBV21-1 is recorded as a pseudogene. This CDR3 spans 22 amino acids. CDR3 protein: CASSKFAREWDLLASSLDTQYF. CDR3 sequence (DNA): TGTGCCAGCAGCAAATTCGCAAGAGAATGGGACCTACTAGCCTCGAGTCTAGATACGCAGTATTTT.

V gene TRBV9 combines with J gene TRBJ2-1, with a tentative D call TRBD2 (6 bases). This CDR3 is built from 13 residues. Germline CDR1 is SGDLS and CDR2 is YYNGEE. V was pared by 0 bases and J by 10 bases, with 11 bases between. The DNA for the CDR3 is TGTGCCAGCAGCGTAGAAATGGGAGGCGAGCAGTTCTTC. This codes for CASSVEMGGEQFF.

The chain carries TRBV4-1 and TRBJ2-4, with 11 bases fitting TRBD2. The CDR3 runs 21 residues. V was clipped by 0 bases and J by 0 bases; unmatched bases: 13. In germline, CDR1 is MGHRA, CDR2 YSYEKL. CDR3 protein: CASSQEPPSGRNSVAKNIQYF. CDR3 coding DNA: TGCGCCAGCAGCCAAGAACCCCCTAGCGGGAGGAACTCGGTAGCCAAAAACATTCAGTACTTC.

This chain connects TRBV6-1 to TRBJ2-7; 8 positions agree with TRBD2. The germline V gene encodes CDR1 MNHNS and CDR2 SASEGT. V trimming: 5 bases; J trimming: 2 bases; junction bases outside the gene matches: 8. The CDR3 is 15 amino acids. The CDR3 DNA reads as TGTGCCAGCAGTCTTCTGACTAGCGTCGCCTACGAGCAGTACTTC. Protein product: CASSLLTSVAYEQYF.

The CDR3 DNA reads TGTGCCAGCAGCCCCAAGTGGCTAGCGGGGGCCGGGGGGCAGTTCTTC. This encodes CASSPKWLAGAGGQFF. The chain joins TRBV2 to TRBJ2-1; 10 bases agree with TRBD2. The CDR3 loop spans 16 amino acids. The junction had 17 bases not matched to a gene; V was cut back by 6 bases and J by 12 bases. Germline V gene lookup returns CDR1 SNHLY and CDR2 FYNNEI.

V gene TRBV11-3 combines with J gene TRBJ2-1, with 9 bases aligning to TRBD2. Germline values: CDR1 SGHNT, CDR2 YENEEA. The CDR3 is 14 amino acids. V lost 4 bases, J lost 6 bases, and 4 bases stayed unmatched. The CDR3 spells CASSSAGGPNEQFF. The CDR3 nucleotides are TGTGCCAGCAGCTCCGCGGGAGGGCCCAATGAGCAGTTCTTC.

The V call is TRBV30, the J call TRBJ2-7; 10 bases agree with TRBD1. Germline V gene sequence: CDR1 GTSNPN, CDR2 SVGIG (reference sequence). The CDR3 runs 14 residues. J gave up 4 bases and V 3 bases, and 6 bases lay outside the gene matches. The CDR3 protein is CAWRARDRGYEQYF. CDR3 DNA sequence: TGTGCCTGGAGAGCCCGGGACAGGGGATACGAGCAGTACTTC.

J is TRBJ2-1 and V is TRBV12-5, with 13 bases that match TRBD2. This CDR3 is built from 16 residues. The V and J ends lost 1 base and 6 bases, in that order; junction bases with no gene match: 3. Germline V gives CDR1 LGHNT, CDR2 FRNRAP. Here the CDR3 DNA reads TGTGCTAGTGGTTTGGCAGGACTAGCGGGAGTCAATGAGCAGTTCTTC. Its protein is CASGLAGLAGVNEQFF.

The chain has TRBV27 and TRBJ2-3; 14 nucleotides align to TRBD2. The CDR3 has 19 residues. The junction had 11 bases not matched to a gene; V was cut back by 6 bases and J by 0 bases. Looked up from germline, CDR1 is MNHEY and CDR2 is SMNVEV (reference sequence). CDR3 sequence reads: CASRDPGLAGVGSTDTQYF. CDR3 nucleotide sequence: TGTGCCAGCAGGGACCCGGGACTAGCGGGAGTTGGAAGCACAGATACGCAGTATTTT.

The chain links TRBV6-1 to TRBJ2-5; D may be TRBD1 (5 bases). The CDR3 length is 13 residues. V was trimmed by 7 bases and J by 1 base, leaving 10 bases between them. Germline-derived CDR1 and CDR2 are MNHNS and SASEGT. The CDR3 spells CASIQGSQETQYF. CDR3 DNA sequence: TGTGCCAGCATCCAGGGCAGCCAAGAGACCCAGTACTTC.

The chain joins TRBV7-2 to TRBJ2-5, with 8 bases fitting TRBD2. The CDR3 has 15 residues. The V gene's germline CDR1 is SGHTA and CDR2 FQGNSA. V gave up 2 bases and J gave up 5 bases; unmatched junction bases: 7. CDR3 DNA sequence: TGTGCCAGCAGCTTAAACGGGCGGGAGGAGGAGACCCAGTACTTC. Translating it yields CASSLNGREEETQYF.

The chain carries TRBV21-1 and TRBJ1-1; the table assigns TRBD1, which was not confirmed against the DNA. TRBV21-1 is a documented pseudogene. This CDR3 is 17 amino acids long. CDR3 bases: TGTGCCAGCAGCAAAAAGGCACAGGGGCTAATGAACACTGAAGCTTTCTTT. Translating it yields CASSKKAQGLMNTEAFF.

The rearrangement joins TRBV5-8 to TRBJ1-5; 8 positions match TRBD1. Germline V gives CDR1 SGHTS, CDR2 YDEGEE. After removal of 3 bases from V and 2 bases from J, the junction contained 7 bases not matched to a gene. The CDR3 runs to 16 residues. In DNA form, the CDR3 reads TGTGCCAGCAGCTCGGGACAGGTGCCTGGCAATCAGCCCCAGCATTTT. Encoded protein: CASSSGQVPGNQPQHF.

V is TRBV27 and J is TRBJ2-1; 7 bases align to TRBD1. With 0 bases clipped from V and 6 bases from J, the junction kept 5 bases outside the gene matches. The CDR3 consists of 15 residues. Germline lookup yields CDR1 MNHEY and CDR2 SMNVEV (reference sequence). This CDR3 is CASSLSSTGANEQFF. The DNA of the CDR3 is TGTGCCAGCAGTTTATCCTCTACAGGGGCCAATGAGCAGTTCTTC.

This clone appeared once. This sequence joins TRBV5-4 and TRBJ2-1; 11 bases align to TRBD2. Germline lookup yields CDR1 SGHNT and CDR2 YYREEE (reference sequence). Germline trimming cut 3 bases from V and 7 bases from J; bases unmatched to any gene: 9. There are 16 residues in the CDR3. This CDR3 reads CASSSLATSGSNEQFF. The CDR3 DNA reads as TGTGCCAGCAGCTCCCTCGCAACTAGCGGGAGTAATGAGCAGTTCTTC.

V is TRBV25-1 and J is TRBJ2-1, with 9 bases aligning to TRBD2. Trimming took 2 bases from V and 7 from J; bases not matched to a gene: 12. The CDR3 contains 17 residues. Germline loops: CDR1 MGHDK, CDR2 SYGVNS. The CDR3 coding sequence is TGTGCCAGCAGTGAAAACCCGGGCGCTAGCGGGACGAATGAGCAGTTCTTC. Translating it yields CASSENPGASGTNEQFF.

The chain recombines TRBV2 with TRBJ1-5; D perhaps matches TRBD1 (6 bases). With 6 bases removed from V and 4 bases from J, the gap between germline ends came to 10 bases. The CDR3 has 13 residues. Germline V CDR1 and CDR2: SNHLY, FYNNEI. CDR3 sequence (DNA): TGTGCCAGCAGACAGGGATGGAATCAGCCCCAGCATTTT. As protein: CASRQGWNQPQHF.

Concerning this clone itself: A junction boundary mismatches the germline segment, possibly from a read error. The chain is built from TRBV4-1 and TRBJ2-1, with D unclear. The CDR3 consists of 15 residues. CDR1 is MGHRA and CDR2 is YSYEKL in the germline V gene. DNA of the CDR3: TGCGCCAGCAGCCAAGGTGAACCCAGTTACAATGAGCGGTTCTTC. Its protein product is CASSQGEPSYNERFF.

The chain carries TRBV6-5 and TRBJ2-5, with no clear D. The CDR3 has 14 amino acids. V shed 0 bases and J shed 0 bases, with 5 bases lying between them. The germline V gene has CDR1 MNHEY and CDR2 SVGAGI. DNA of the CDR3: TGTGCCAGCAGTTACTCCAGAAACCAAGAGACCCAGTACTTC. Translating it yields CASSYSRNQETQYF.

This chain joins TRBV2 and TRBJ2-3; 11 bases fit TRBD2. J was trimmed by 3 bases and V by 6 bases; bases with no gene match: 11. From germline, CDR1 is SNHLY and CDR2 FYNNEI. CDR3 size: 17 residues. DNA of the CDR3: TGTGCCAGCAGGGGACGACTAGCGGGACCCTTAACAGATACGCAGTATTTT. This sequence encodes CASRGRLAGPLTDTQYF. The full variable domain, in which reference TRBV2 and TRBJ2-3 provide the parts outside the CDR3, is EPEVTQTPSHQVTQMGQEVILRCVPISNHLYFYWYRQILGQKVEFLVSFYNNEISEKSEIFDDQFSVERPDGSNFTLKIRSTKLEDSAMYFCASRGRLAGPLTDTQYFGPGTRLTVL.

The gene calls are TRBV14 and TRBJ2-3; D is undetermined. This CDR3 is built from 13 residues. V lost 4 bases and J lost 0, with 5 bases in between. The germline V gene has CDR1 SGHDN and CDR2 FVKESK. The CDR3 DNA follows: TGTGCCAGCAGCCCCCCGAGCACAGATACGCAGTATTTT. Translating it yields CASSPPSTDTQYF.

This chain links TRBV5-6 with TRBJ2-5; TRBD1 is a possible D gene (5 bases). TRBJ2-7 explains the end of the DNA better; the J call may be wrong. Germline CDR1 SGHDT, CDR2 YYEEEE. The length of the CDR3 is 16 residues. CDR3 sequence reads: CASSLGWGRTSYEQYF. CDR3 bases: TGTGCCAGCAGCTTGGGATGGGGCAGGACGTCCTACGAGCAGTACTTC.

The chain has TRBV18 and TRBJ2-3, with TRBD2 matching over 10 bases. Losses at the gene ends were 3 bases for V and 2 bases for J; bases not matched to a gene: 5. Per germline, CDR1 KGHSH and CDR2 LQKENI. The CDR3 loop spans 16 amino acids. The CDR3 sequence: CASSPLAGVNTDTQYF. DNA for the CDR3: TGTGCCAGCTCACCTCTAGCGGGGGTTAACACAGATACGCAGTATTTT.

This clone was recorded only once. J is TRBJ1-2 and V is TRBV6-6; D is unclear. This CDR3 is 13 amino acids long. Germline loops: CDR1 MNHNY, CDR2 SVGAGI (reference sequence). Deletions cut 5 bases from V and 2 bases from J, with 9 bases between. CDR3 sequence (DNA): TGTGCCAGCAGTGACCGACACAACTATGGCTACACCTTC. Its protein is CASSDRHNYGYTF.

The chain employs TRBV5-6 and TRBJ1-3; 7 positions agree with TRBD1. Germline assignment: CDR1 SGHDT and CDR2 YYEEEE. V lost 2 bases to trimming and J lost 1 base; unmatched junction nucleotides: 12. The CDR3 covers 18 residues. DNA for the CDR3: TGTGCCAGCAGCTTATCACCGGGACAGAAGCGGTCTGGAAACACCATATATTTT. Translating gives CASSLSPGQKRSGNTIYF. Full variable domain (rest looked up from reference TRBV5-6 and TRBJ1-3): DAGVTQSPTHLIKTRGQQVTLRCSPKSGHDTVSWYQQALGQGPQFIFQYYEEEERQRGNFPDRFSGHQFPNYSSELNVNALLLGDSALYLCASSLSPGQKRSGNTIYFGEGSWLTVV.

This clone appeared a single time. The genes are TRBV10-3 and TRBJ2-3; possible D gene TRBD1, 5 bases. CDR1 is ENHRY, CDR2 SYGVKD, per germline. The V and J ends lost 4 bases and 1 base respectively, with 12 bases between them. CDR3 length: 15 amino acids. The CDR3 nucleotides read TGTGCCATCAGTGGAAACGTACAGGGCACAGATACGCAGTATTTT. Protein: CAISGNVQGTDTQYF.

This rearrangement joins TRBV28 to TRBJ1-2; the D gene is possibly TRBD1 (6 bases). This CDR3 has 15 amino acids. CDR1 and CDR2 (germline): MDHEN, SYDVKM. Trimming took off 4 bases at V and 4 bases at J, with 16 bases between the two ends. The CDR3 DNA reads as TGTGCCAGCAGTTCCGGGGTGACAGGCTTCTATGGCTACACCTTC. Encoded protein: CASSSGVTGFYGYTF.

The genes are TRBV5-1 and TRBJ2-5, with TRBD2 identical over 10 bases. CDR1 is SGHRS and CDR2 is YFSETQ in the germline V gene. Unmatched junction bases numbered 4, after V lost 0 bases and J lost 5 bases. The CDR3 has 15 residues. CDR3 sequence: CASSLGGGLAETQYF. Written as DNA, the CDR3 is TGCGCCAGCAGCTTGGGGGGGGGACTAGCGGAGACCCAGTACTTC.

This clone was seen only once. V and J are TRBV5-4 and TRBJ1-2, with D possibly being TRBD1 (5 bases). The CDR3 loop spans 12 amino acids. The germline CDR1 and CDR2 sequences are SGHNT and YYREEE (reference sequence). Trimming took 9 bases from V and 3 from J, leaving 12 bases between them. The CDR3 sequence: CATAQGDYGYTF. The CDR3 DNA follows: TGTGCCACCGCCCAGGGTGACTATGGCTACACCTTC.